This section outlines one T cell receptor (beta chain) sequence together with its context. What it binds is not known. Assay used: immunoSEQ multiplex PCR; TCRdb lists only in-frame clones, some missing. The table lists tens of thousands of clones, approximately 86% of them singletons. These data are taken from a study of OX40 agonist ivuxolimab in advanced cancers. Study conclusions and caveats: By week 6 at 0.1 to 3.0 mg/kg, blood CD4+ and CD8+ T cells had expanded clonally.

Germline CDR1 is MNHNY and CDR2 is SVGAGI (reference sequence). This CDR3 contains 14 residues. V shed 8 bases and J shed 2 bases, with 16 bases lying between them. The sequence was obtained from an adult with an advanced solid tumor such as melanoma, head and neck, liver or kidney cancer. Source: CD4+ or CD8+ T cells sorted from blood, taken in a trial of the OX40 agonist ivuxolimab. The J gene is TRBJ2-7, the V gene TRBV6-6, with D possibly being TRBD2 (5 bases). The CDR3 protein is CASSLYGGAYEQYF. CDR3 bases: TGTGCCAGCTCCTTATACGGAGGCGCCTACGAGCAGTACTTC.